Described below is a single T cell receptor beta chain sequence and its context. The sample belongs to a study of blood T cell repertoires in COVID-19. Adults between roughly 18 and 95 years of age took part from under 25 US areas. Germline CDR1 is MDHEN and CDR2 is SYDVKM. This CDR3 is built from 15 residues. The V end was cut by 2 bases, the J end by 2 bases, with 12 bases between. The data were produced by immunoSEQ multiplex PCR, yet TCRdb's version contains in-frame clones alone and is incomplete. The sample has around 310,000 clones, approximately 88% seen once. J is TRBJ1-2 and V is TRBV28; D is possibly TRBD1 (6 bases). The sequence was collected from a man under 40 who had recovered from COVID-19. The sequencing sample was made of PBMCs or T cells enriched from blood (not recorded which). The CDR3 region is CASSLRRGLNYGYTF. The CDR3 region has the DNA TGTGCCAGCAGTTTACGCAGGGGTCTCAACTATGGCTACACCTTC.